These T cell receptor beta chains were read from a single sample in a study of shared clonotypes between healthy human individuals. Some clones are missing from TCRdb's copy, which holds only in-frame ones; the method was immunoSEQ multiplex PCR. The sample has under 1,100,000 clones; 70% to 80% are singletons. The sample consisted of memory CD4+ T cells sorted from blood. The origin of the receptors is a man between 18 and 35 years old in good health. CDR3s include the opening cysteine and the closing phenylalanine or tryptophan. A D gene is named only where the DNA matches it firmly. For some rows the clone size is stated as once, few or many, or as a class when expanded; others skip it.

cdr3_length | j_call | d_call | clone_size | v_call | cdr3_nt | cdr3_aa
16 | TRBJ2-1 | TRBD2 | NA | TRBV5-6 | TGTGCCAGCAGCCGGATCGGGGGGAGCTCCTACAATGAGCAGTTCTTC | CASSRIGGSSYNEQFF
14 | TRBJ1-2 | TRBD1 | NA | TRBV10-3 | TGTGCCATCAGAATGACAGGGGGAAACTATGGCTACACCTTC | CAIRMTGGNYGYTF
15 | TRBJ1-1 | TRBD1 | NA | TRBV5-1 | TGCGCCAGCAGCTCAGTCCCGGGACAGGGAACTGAAGCTTTCTTT | CASSSVPGQGTEAFF
16 | TRBJ2-7 | NA | NA | TRBV25-1 | TGTGCCAGCAGTGATCCCAACAGGGGGGGATCCTACGAGCAGTACTTC | CASSDPNRGGSYEQYF
18 | TRBJ2-3 | TRBD2 | NA | TRBV27 | TGTGCCAGCAGTTCGCAACCGACTAGCGGGGGGCGAAGAGATACGCAGTATTTT | CASSSQPTSGGRRDTQYF
14 | TRBJ2-5 | TRBD1 | NA | TRBV28 | TGTGCCAGCAGGGTTACAGGGGGCCCAGGGACCCAGTACTTC | CASRVTGGPGTQYF
15 | TRBJ2-7 | NA | NA | TRBV4-1 | TGCGCCAGCAGCCAAGATGGAGCAGCCATCTACGAGCAGTACTTC | CASSQDGAAIYEQYF
13 | TRBJ1-5 | NA | NA | TRBV12-5 | TGTGCTAGTGGTCCGAACACGAACCTTCCCCAGCATTTT | CASGPNTNLPQHF
17 | TRBJ1-3 | NA | NA | TRBV7-2 | TGTGCCAGCAGCTCCCGAGAACAGGGCCACTCTGGAAACACCATATATTTT | CASSSREQGHSGNTIYF
15 | TRBJ1-1 | TRBD1 | NA | TRBV5-4 | TGTGCCAGCAGCTTGGCCGACAGGGGGAACACTGAAGCTTTCTTT | CASSLADRGNTEAFF
12 | TRBJ2-7 | NA | few | TRBV2 | TGTGCCAGCAGTGGCCCGGGACCCGAGCAGTACTTC | CASSGPGPEQYF
14 | TRBJ2-5 | NA | NA | TRBV5-1 | TGCGCCAGCAGCGTCACAGGTGGTCGGGAGACCCAGTACTTC | CASSVTGGRETQYF
14 | TRBJ1-1 | NA | few | TRBV14 | TGTGCCAGCAGCGAAGGGGGGTGGAACACTGAAGCTTTCTTT | CASSEGGWNTEAFF
13 | TRBJ1-2 | TRBD1 | NA | TRBV29-1 | TGCAGCGTTGAGGGCGACAGGGTGGGTGGCTACACCTTC | CSVEGDRVGGYTF
14 | TRBJ2-7 | TRBD1 | NA | TRBV10-1 | TGCGCCAGCAGTGACCAGGGGGCTTCCTACGAGCAGTACTTC | CASSDQGASYEQYF
14 | TRBJ1-5 | NA | many | TRBV6-4 | TGTGCCAGCAGTGACCAGCCGAGCAATCAGCCCCAGCATTTT | CASSDQPSNQPQHF
17 | TRBJ1-1 | TRBD1 | NA | TRBV5-1 | TGCGCCAGCAGCTTGCGACAGGGAGGTGGCTTAAACACTGAAGCTTTCTTT | CASSLRQGGGLNTEAFF
13 | TRBJ2-2 | NA | NA | TRBV4-1 | TGCGCCAGCGGGAACAGGGTAGGGGGGGAGCTGTTTTTT | CASGNRVGGELFF
15 | TRBJ1-1 | TRBD1 | once | TRBV6-5 | TGTGCCAGCAGTTCTCCGGGGACAGGGGGGACTGAAGCTTTCTTT | CASSSPGTGGTEAFF
14 | TRBJ2-2 | NA | NA | TRBV7-8 | TGTGCCAGCGGTCCGGGACAAAACACCGGGGAGCTGTTTTTT | CASGPGQNTGELFF
11 | TRBJ1-4 | NA | NA | TRBV6-6 | TGTGCCAGTAGCAGGGGTGAAAAACTGTTTTTT | CASSRGEKLFF
16 | TRBJ2-5 | NA | NA | TRBV7-2 | TGTGCCAGCAGCTTCCAGCGGTCGGTATCCGGAGAGACCCAGTACTTC | CASSFQRSVSGETQYF
15 | TRBJ1-5 | NA | NA | TRBV6-6 | TGTGCCAGCAAATCAGGGATTGCCGGGAATCAGCCCCAGCATTTT | CASKSGIAGNQPQHF
15 | TRBJ2-3 | NA | NA | TRBV30 | TGTGCCTGGAATGGTGGGACTCCCCCTCCGGATACGCAGTATTTT | CAWNGGTPPPDTQYF
12 | TRBJ1-6 | NA | NA | TRBV2 | TGTGCCAGCCGGGCTACTAATTCACCCCTCCACTTT | CASRATNSPLHF
13 | TRBJ1-2 | NA | NA | TRBV7-8 | TGTGCCAGCAGGAAGACGGTTAACTATGGCTACACCTTC | CASRKTVNYGYTF
14 | TRBJ1-2 | NA | NA | TRBV15 | TGTGCCACCAGCAGAGGGGGGACTTCTTATGGCTACACCTTC | CATSRGGTSYGYTF
14 | TRBJ1-1 | NA | NA | TRBV18 | TGTGCCAGCTCGGGGGTCCTTAAAGGGACTGAAGCTTTCTTT | CASSGVLKGTEAFF
16 | TRBJ1-2 | NA | NA | TRBV7-4 | TGTGCCAGCAGCTTTGGCTTCGGTCAGGGGTACTATGGCTACACCTTC | CASSFGFGQGYYGYTF
14 | TRBJ2-5 | TRBD2 | few | TRBV5-1 | TGCGCCAGCAGCCCGGGGCTAGCGGGAGAGACCCAGTACTTC | CASSPGLAGETQYF
19 | TRBJ2-1 | TRBD2 | once | TRBV11-3 | TGTGCCAGCAGCTTAGGCGGGACTAGCGGTTCAGCTATCTACAATGAGCAGTTCTTC | CASSLGGTSGSAIYNEQFF
11 | TRBJ1-1 | NA | NA | TRBV20-1 | TGCAGTGCTAGAGATCCCCAAGAAGCTTTCTTT | CSARDPQEAFF
14 | TRBJ1-1 | TRBD1 | NA | TRBV6-5 | TGTGCCAGCAGTAATACAGGGGGAGGAACTGAAGCTTTCTTT | CASSNTGGGTEAFF
14 | TRBJ1-1 | TRBD1 | once | TRBV30 | TGTGCCTGGAGGACGGGCAGGGGGCTCACTGAAGCTTTCTTT | CAWRTGRGLTEAFF
14 | TRBJ1-4 | NA | NA | TRBV15 | TGTGCCACCAGCAGAGATCAAATTAATGAAAAACTGTTTTTT | CATSRDQINEKLFF
13 | TRBJ1-5 | TRBD1 | few | TRBV30 | TGTGCCTGGAGTCCCACAGGGGGACAGCCCCAGCATTTT | CAWSPTGGQPQHF
12 | TRBJ2-7 | NA | NA | TRBV28 | TGTGCCAGCAGTCAGACCCTCTACGAGCAGTACTTC | CASSQTLYEQYF
15 | TRBJ1-2 | TRBD1 | NA | TRBV28 | TGTGCCAGCAGTTTGGGACAGGGGCTAGGCTATGGCTACACCTTC | CASSLGQGLGYGYTF
17 | TRBJ2-3 | TRBD1 | NA | TRBV7-3 | TGTGCCAGCAGCTTGAGGCCGGGACAGGGAACCACAGATACGCAGTATTTT | CASSLRPGQGTTDTQYF
15 | TRBJ2-5 | NA | NA | TRBV6-1 | TGTGCCAGCAGTGAATCTGTGGGGTTTGAGGAGACCCAGTACTTC | CASSESVGFEETQYF
13 | TRBJ1-1 | NA | few | TRBV6-5 | TGTGCCAGCAGTTATCCTGGCGGCAGTGAAGCTTTCTTT | CASSYPGGSEAFF
16 | TRBJ1-2 | NA | NA | TRBV7-2 | TGTGCCAGCAGCCGATCAAGTTTAGAGTCGGACTATGGCTACACCTTC | CASSRSSLESDYGYTF
13 | TRBJ1-6 | NA | many | TRBV2 | TGTGCCAGCAGTGGTACTCAGGATTCACCCCTCCACTTT | CASSGTQDSPLHF
14 | TRBJ2-5 | NA | NA | TRBV9 | TGTGCCAGCAGCGTAGGGGGCTCTTCAGAGACCCAGTACTTC | CASSVGGSSETQYF
16 | TRBJ2-3 | TRBD2 | NA | TRBV5-6 | TGTGCCGCTCAACGGGGGCCCAGCGGGAGCCTAGATACGCAGTATTTT | CAAQRGPSGSLDTQYF
12 | TRBJ2-1 | NA | NA | TRBV5-6 | TGTGCCAGCAGCTTGATGCACAATGAGCAGTTCTTC | CASSLMHNEQFF
15 | TRBJ2-5 | NA | NA | TRBV11-2 | TGTGCCAGCAGCTTAGGGGCTATAGGCGAAGAGACCCAGTACTTC | CASSLGAIGEETQYF
14 | TRBJ2-5 | NA | NA | TRBV7-2 | TGTGCCAGCAGCTTAGGGCCAGGCCGAGAGACCCAGTACTTC | CASSLGPGRETQYF
14 | TRBJ1-5 | NA | NA | TRBV6-1 | TGTGCCAGCAGACCCGGGACGGGCAATCGTCCCCAGCATTTT | CASRPGTGNRPQHF
21 | TRBJ2-5 | TRBD2 | NA | TRBV4-1 | TGCGCCAGCAGCCAAGTGGGGTCTCGGCGGGGGGCTCCCAAACGGAAAGAGACCCAGTACTTC | CASSQVGSRRGAPKRKETQYF
13 | TRBJ1-2 | NA | NA | TRBV6-1 | TGTGCCAGCAGTGAATCGGGGAACTATGGCTACACCTTC | CASSESGNYGYTF
16 | TRBJ1-5 | NA | many | TRBV6-6 | TGTGCCAGCAGTTACTCTTCTGGACATGGGAATCAGCCCCAGCATTTT | CASSYSSGHGNQPQHF
15 | TRBJ2-7 | TRBD2 | NA | TRBV18 | TGTGCCAGCTCCCTCTCCCAGCGGGAGGGTTACGAGCAGTACTTC | CASSLSQREGYEQYF
15 | TRBJ2-1 | TRBD2 | NA | TRBV5-1 | TGCGCCAGCAGCATGAACCCCGGGACTAACAATGAGCAGTTCTTC | CASSMNPGTNNEQFF